One sample yielded the 19 T cell receptor beta chains listed below, sequenced in a study of T-cell memory formation after mild COVID-19. Each CDR3 protein gets one entry after TCRdb re-called the 5' RACE reads with MiXCR. The repertoire includes about 390,000 distinct CDR3 sequences, more than 15% of them detected once, and around a fifth sits in the top ten. The sample consisted of PBMCs or a T cell subset sorted from them (not recorded which). The source of these receptors is a man aged 18 to 35 who had mild COVID-19 (a few samples of this study predate the infection). Cell type and time point are not known.

The chain links TRBV6-2 or TRBV6-3 to TRBJ2-7, with a tentative D call TRBD2 (6 bases). V lost 0 bases and J 0 bases, leaving 12 bases between the germline ends. The germline gives CDR1 MNHEY, CDR2 SVGEGT. The CDR3 runs 16 residues. The CDR3 bases are TGTGCCAGCAGTTACTCGATGGTCGGGGGCTCCTACGAGCAGTACGTC. Residues: CASSYSMVGGSYEQYV.

J is TRBJ2-5 and V is TRBV7-2; D is possibly TRBD1 (7 bases). Germline V gene lookup returns CDR1 SGHTA and CDR2 FQGNSA. Deletions cut 8 bases from V and 2 bases from J, with 15 bases between. The CDR3 is 14 amino acids. The CDR3 DNA follows: TGTGCCAGCGCCACCCAGGGGGGTCAAGAGACCCAGTACTTC. It translates to CASATQGGQETQYF.

V is TRBV9 and J is TRBJ1-2; a weak D match, TRBD1 (5 bases). CDR1 and CDR2 from the germline V gene are SGDLS and YYNGEE. V was shortened by 3 bases and J by 6 bases, with 12 bases between the two germline ends. The CDR3 is 13 residues long. The CDR3 bases are TGTGCCAGCAGCGGGACGCCGGGGGATGGCTACACCTTC. Translated: CASSGTPGDGYTF.

This clonotype showed up just a few times. The CDR3 reads CASSLASGGLSSYNEQFF. The CDR3 DNA reads as TGTGCCAGCAGCTTAGCATCTGGGGGGCTGAGCTCCTACAATGAGCAGTTCTTC. V gene TRBV7-2 combines with J gene TRBJ2-1; perhaps D is TRBD1 or TRBD2 (6 bases each). Per germline, CDR1 SGHTA and CDR2 FQGNSA. The V and J ends lost 0 bases and 0 bases respectively, with 15 bases between them. The CDR3 length is 18 residues.

This clonotype was counted only a few times. The gene calls are TRBV4-3 and TRBJ1-4; the match to TRBD1 covers 7 bases. Unmatched junction bases numbered 4, after V lost 5 bases and J lost 7 bases. CDR1 LGHNA and CDR2 YSLEER come from the germline V gene. The CDR3 totals 13 residues. The CDR3 here is CASSKDRSEKLFF. The CDR3 nucleotides are TGCGCCAGCAGCAAGGACAGGAGTGAAAAACTGTTTTTT.

The V and J genes are TRBV7-8 and TRBJ2-1; 10 bases are a match to TRBD1. Unmatched junction bases numbered 17, after V lost 6 bases and J lost 9 bases. Germline V CDR1 and CDR2: SGHVS, FQNEAQ. This CDR3 is built from 17 residues. CDR3 in DNA: TGTGCCAGCAGGTCCCGTAGCGGGACAGGGGTGGAAGGTGAGCAGTTCTTC. Its translation is CASRSRSGTGVEGEQFF.

This clonotype occurred a few times. The rearrangement links TRBV9 to TRBJ2-3, with D perhaps TRBD2 (5 bases). V was shortened by 3 bases and J by 4 bases, with 6 bases between the two germline ends. The CDR3 is 12 amino acids. The V gene's germline CDR1 is SGDLS and CDR2 YYNGEE. For the CDR3, the DNA is TGTGCCAGCAGCGGGGGAGCAGATACGCAGTATTTT. Protein: CASSGGADTQYF. Variable domain in full (rest from reference TRBV9 and TRBJ2-3): DSGVTQTPKHLITATGQRVTLRCSPRSGDLSVYWYQQSLDQGLQFLIQYYNGEERAKGNILERFSAQQFPDLHSELNLSSLELGDSALYFCASSGGADTQYFGPGTRLTVL.

This clonotype occurred a few times. The rearrangement uses TRBV7-2 and TRBJ2-2; the D gene is possibly TRBD2 (6 bases). V was pared by 8 bases and J by 2 bases, with 12 bases between. CDR1 is SGHTA, CDR2 FQGNSA, per germline. The CDR3 has 14 amino acids. The CDR3 sequence: CASGRGLNTGELFF. The CDR3, as DNA: TGTGCCAGCGGGCGGGGCCTAAACACCGGGGAGCTGTTTTTT.

This clonotype was seen a handful of times. As DNA, the CDR3 is TGTGCCAGCACCCGGGACCTAAATTCACCCCTCCACTTT. It encodes CASTRDLNSPLHF. J is TRBJ1-6 and V is TRBV12-3 or TRBV12-4, with a tentative D call TRBD1 (5 bases). The CDR3 length is 13 residues. V was cut by 7 bases and J by 7 bases, with 11 bases left in between.

This clonotype was seen a handful of times. V usage is TRBV7-3 and J usage is TRBJ2-7, with D possibly being TRBD2 (6 bases). Germline loops: CDR1 SGHTA, CDR2 FQGTGA. Trimming shortened V by 4 bases and J by 3 bases, and 16 bases separated the two germline ends. The CDR3 runs 15 residues. CDR3 DNA: TGTGCCAGCAGCTCTGGTAGCGGAGGGTTCTACGAGCAGTACTTC. This translates into CASSSGSGGFYEQYF.

The gene calls are TRBV9 and TRBJ2-2; D gene uncertain. The V gene lost 0 bases and the J gene lost 5 bases, with 11 bases spanning the gap. Germline V gene lookup returns CDR1 SGDLS and CDR2 YYNGEE. This CDR3 region has 15 residues. This CDR3 reads CASSVGPSRTGELFF. The CDR3 DNA follows: TGTGCCAGCAGCGTAGGGCCATCGAGGACCGGGGAGCTGTTTTTT.

The table lists this clonotype with a few counts. The chain employs TRBV20-1 and TRBJ2-2; D remains unclear. Trimming shortened V by 3 bases and J by 2 bases, and 7 bases separated the two germline ends. In germline, CDR1 is DFQATT, CDR2 SNEGSKA (reference sequence). The CDR3 covers 13 residues. In nucleotides, the CDR3 is TGCAGTGCTAGGGCTCTAAACACCGGGGAGCTGTTTTTT. This sequence encodes CSARALNTGELFF.

The V gene is TRBV12-3 or TRBV12-4, the J gene TRBJ2-1; 9 positions agree with TRBD2. The CDR3 totals 14 residues. J gave up 4 bases and V 6 bases, and 4 bases lay outside the gene matches. The chain's CDR3 is CASSPTSGYNEQFF. Here the CDR3 DNA reads TGTGCCAGCAGCCCGACTAGCGGTTACAATGAGCAGTTCTTC.

This clonotype appeared a few times. The chain's CDR3 is CASSYSFEETSTDTQYF. Here the CDR3 DNA reads TGTGCCAGCAGTTACTCGTTCGAGGAAACTAGCACAGATACGCAGTATTTT. The V and J genes are TRBV6-2 or TRBV6-3 and TRBJ2-3; D not resolved. Deletions cut 0 bases from V and 0 bases from J, with 13 bases between. Germline V CDR1 and CDR2: MNHEY, SVGEGT. The CDR3 spans 17 residues.

This chain links TRBV19 with TRBJ1-5; D unclear. This CDR3 is built from 15 residues. The V gene lost 3 bases and the J gene lost 0 bases, with 9 bases spanning the gap. Germline V lookup: CDR1 LNHDA, CDR2 SQIVND (reference sequence). The CDR3 bases are TGTGCCAGTAGTATGGAGGCGTATAGCAATCAGCCCCAGCATTTT. Amino acid sequence: CASSMEAYSNQPQHF.

A few counts support this clonotype. The chain combines TRBV30 with TRBJ1-1; 8 positions agree with TRBD1. V dropped 2 bases and J dropped 0; count of bases not matched to a gene: 5. The germline V gene has CDR1 GTSNPN and CDR2 SVGIG (reference sequence). The length of the CDR3 is 15 residues. For the CDR3, the DNA is TGTGCCTGGAGTAAGGGACAGGCCCTGAACACTGAAGCTTTCTTT. Protein product: CAWSKGQALNTEAFF. Full variable domain (rest looked up from reference TRBV30 and TRBJ1-1): SQTIHQWPATLVQPVGSPLSLECTVEGTSNPNLYWYRQAAGRGLQLLFYSVGIGQISSEVPQNLSASRPQDRQFILSSKKLLLSDSGFYLCAWSKGQALNTEAFFGQGTRLTVV.

The chain is built from TRBV7-6 and TRBJ2-2; the D gene is possibly TRBD1 (6 bases). The V gene's germline CDR1 is SGHVS and CDR2 FNYEAQ. There are 16 residues in the CDR3. V was cut by 5 bases and J by 4 bases, with 17 bases left in between. CDR3 loop: CASSLGTSGTTGELFF. CDR3 nucleotides: TGTGCCAGCAGCCTCGGGACATCAGGGACCACCGGGGAGCTGTTTTTT.

The V call is TRBV3-1, the J call TRBJ1-2; D is undetermined. The V gene lost 0 bases and the J gene lost 2 bases, with 10 bases spanning the gap. Germline loops: CDR1 LGHDT, CDR2 YNNKEL (reference sequence). The CDR3 loop spans 15 amino acids. This CDR3 is CASSQDPDGNYGYTF. CDR3 coding DNA: TGTGCCAGCAGCCAAGACCCGGACGGGAACTATGGCTACACCTTC.

This clonotype was picked up a small number of times. The genes are TRBV7-2 and TRBJ2-6; 7 bases line up with TRBD2. This CDR3 comprises 18 residues. V gave up 3 bases and J gave up 7 bases; unmatched junction bases: 15. Germline CDR1 reads SGHTA; CDR2 reads FQGNSA. The CDR3 sequence is CASSLGRVGGYGANVLTF. In DNA form, the CDR3 reads TGTGCCAGCAGCTTGGGCCGGGTCGGGGGGTACGGTGCCAACGTCCTGACTTTC.